This TCR beta chain was profiled in a study of identical twins. In TCRdb, the 5' RACE reads were re-called with MiXCR into one record per CDR3 protein. The sample lists fewer than 550,000 distinct CDR3 sequences; approximately 16% were seen once. V was pared by 7 bases and J by 6 bases, with 10 bases between. Per germline, CDR1 MDHEN and CDR2 SYDVKM. The CDR3 runs 12 residues. The sample holds a few counts of this clonotype. Antigen: not known. Study-wide results and limits: The authors drew conclusions from cross-sectional statistical analysis rather than following the same donors. Out-of-frame alpha sequences shared by twins showed excess low generation probability. Fewer insertions marked abundant cord blood beta clonotypes; young adult naive trended weakly, memory not at all.

The same sample was also studied in work on yellow fever vaccine responses in identical twins. That study reports: Twins' vaccine T cell responses reportedly seemed partly convergent and partly personalized.

The clonotype originates from a woman younger than 35 in good health. The chain links TRBV28 to TRBJ1-5; no firm D call. Sequenced input: CD4+ T cells sorted from blood. The CDR3 DNA follows: TGTGCCAGCAACTGGGGAGGTCAGCCCCAGCATTTT. It specifies CASNWGGQPQHF.